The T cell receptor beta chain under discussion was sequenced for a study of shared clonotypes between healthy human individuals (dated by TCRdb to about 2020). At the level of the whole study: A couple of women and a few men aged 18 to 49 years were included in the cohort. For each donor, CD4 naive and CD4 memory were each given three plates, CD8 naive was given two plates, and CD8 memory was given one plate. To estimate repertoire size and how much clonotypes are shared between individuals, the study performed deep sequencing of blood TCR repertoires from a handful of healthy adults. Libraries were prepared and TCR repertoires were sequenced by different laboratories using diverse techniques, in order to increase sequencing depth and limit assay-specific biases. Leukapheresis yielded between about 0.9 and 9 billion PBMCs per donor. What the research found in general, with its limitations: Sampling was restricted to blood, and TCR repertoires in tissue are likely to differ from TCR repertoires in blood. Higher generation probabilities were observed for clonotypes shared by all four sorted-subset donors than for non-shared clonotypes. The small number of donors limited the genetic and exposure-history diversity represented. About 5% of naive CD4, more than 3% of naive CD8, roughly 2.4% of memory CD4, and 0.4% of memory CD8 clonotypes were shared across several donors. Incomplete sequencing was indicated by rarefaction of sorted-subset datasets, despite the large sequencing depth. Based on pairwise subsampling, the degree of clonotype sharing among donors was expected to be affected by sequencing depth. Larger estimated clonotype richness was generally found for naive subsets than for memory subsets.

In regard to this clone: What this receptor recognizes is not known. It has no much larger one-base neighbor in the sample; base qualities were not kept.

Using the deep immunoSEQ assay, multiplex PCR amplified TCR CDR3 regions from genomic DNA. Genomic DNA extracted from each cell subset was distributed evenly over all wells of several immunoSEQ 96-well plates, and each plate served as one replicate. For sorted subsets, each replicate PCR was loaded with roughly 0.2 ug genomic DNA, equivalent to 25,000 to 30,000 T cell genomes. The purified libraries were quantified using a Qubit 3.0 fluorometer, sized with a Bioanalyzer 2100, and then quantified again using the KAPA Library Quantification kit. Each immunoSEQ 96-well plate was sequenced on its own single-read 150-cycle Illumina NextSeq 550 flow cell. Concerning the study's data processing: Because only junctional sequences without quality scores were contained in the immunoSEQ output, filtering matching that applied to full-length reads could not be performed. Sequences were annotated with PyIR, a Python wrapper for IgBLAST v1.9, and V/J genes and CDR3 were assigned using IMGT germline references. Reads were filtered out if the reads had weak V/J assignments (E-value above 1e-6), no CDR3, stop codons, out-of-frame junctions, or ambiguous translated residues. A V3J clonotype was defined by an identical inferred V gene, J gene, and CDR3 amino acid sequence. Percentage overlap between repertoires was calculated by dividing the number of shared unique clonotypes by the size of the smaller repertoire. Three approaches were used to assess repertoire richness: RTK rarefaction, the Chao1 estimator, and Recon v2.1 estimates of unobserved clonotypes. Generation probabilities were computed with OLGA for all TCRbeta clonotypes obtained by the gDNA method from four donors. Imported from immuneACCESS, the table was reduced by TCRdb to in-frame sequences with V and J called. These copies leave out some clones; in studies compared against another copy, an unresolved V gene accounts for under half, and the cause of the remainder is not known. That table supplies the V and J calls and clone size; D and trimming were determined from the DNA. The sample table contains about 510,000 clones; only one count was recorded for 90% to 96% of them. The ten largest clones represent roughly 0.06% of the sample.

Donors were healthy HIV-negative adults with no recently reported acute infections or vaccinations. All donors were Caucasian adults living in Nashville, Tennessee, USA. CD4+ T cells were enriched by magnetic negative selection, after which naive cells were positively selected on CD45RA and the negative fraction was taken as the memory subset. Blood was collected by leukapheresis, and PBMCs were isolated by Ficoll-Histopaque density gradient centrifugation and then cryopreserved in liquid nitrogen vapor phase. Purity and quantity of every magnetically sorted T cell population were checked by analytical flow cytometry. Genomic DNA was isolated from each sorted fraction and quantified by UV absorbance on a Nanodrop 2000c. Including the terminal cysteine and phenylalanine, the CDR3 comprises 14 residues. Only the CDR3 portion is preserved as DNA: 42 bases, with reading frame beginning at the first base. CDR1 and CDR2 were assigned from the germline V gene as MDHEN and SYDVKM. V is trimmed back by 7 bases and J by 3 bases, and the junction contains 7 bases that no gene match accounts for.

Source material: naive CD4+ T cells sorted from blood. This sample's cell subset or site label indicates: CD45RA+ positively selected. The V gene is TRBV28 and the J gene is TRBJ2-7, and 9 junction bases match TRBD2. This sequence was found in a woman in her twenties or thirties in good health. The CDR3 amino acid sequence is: CASTRTSAFYEQYF. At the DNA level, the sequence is TGTGCCAGCACGCGGACTAGCGCCTTCTACGAGCAGTACTTC.